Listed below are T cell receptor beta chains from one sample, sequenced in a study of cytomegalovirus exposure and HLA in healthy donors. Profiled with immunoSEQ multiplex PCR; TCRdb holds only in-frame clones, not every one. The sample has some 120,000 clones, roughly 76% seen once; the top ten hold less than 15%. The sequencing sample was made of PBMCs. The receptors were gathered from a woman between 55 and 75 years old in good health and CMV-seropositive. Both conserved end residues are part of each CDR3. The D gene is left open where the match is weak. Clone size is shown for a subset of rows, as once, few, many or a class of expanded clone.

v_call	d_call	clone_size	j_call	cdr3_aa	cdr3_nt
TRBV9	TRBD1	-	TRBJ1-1	CASSPGTDMNTEAFF	TGTGCCAGCAGCCCCGGGACAGATATGAACACTGAAGCTTTCTTT
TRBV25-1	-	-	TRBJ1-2	CASSEQGKLGGYTF	TGTGCCAGCAGTGAGCAGGGGAAATTGGGTGGCTACACCTTC
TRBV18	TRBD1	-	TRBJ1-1	CASSPDRSYTEAFF	TGTGCCAGCTCACCGGACAGGTCCTACACTGAAGCTTTCTTT
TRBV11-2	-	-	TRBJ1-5	CASSLGRGRNQPQHF	TGTGCCAGCAGCTTAGGCAGGGGACGAAATCAGCCCCAGCATTTT
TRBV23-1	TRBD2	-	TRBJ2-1	CASSHPWTSGGVRDEQFF	TGCGCCAGCAGTCATCCTTGGACTAGCGGGGGGGTTCGGGATGAGCAGTTCTTC
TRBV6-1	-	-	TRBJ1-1	CASSERFGVGTEAFF	TGTGCCAGCAGTGAACGGTTCGGGGTTGGAACTGAAGCTTTCTTT
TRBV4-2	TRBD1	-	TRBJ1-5	CASSPGTGSVQPQHF	TGTGCCAGCAGCCCAGGGACAGGGAGTGTTCAGCCCCAGCATTTT
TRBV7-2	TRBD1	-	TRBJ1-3	CASSLRIDFTGANTIYF	TGTGCCAGCAGCTTACGGATCGACTTCACAGGGGCCAACACCATATATTTT
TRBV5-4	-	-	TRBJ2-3	CASSPPERSSTDTQYF	TGTGCCAGCAGCCCGCCTGAGCGGAGTAGCACAGATACGCAGTATTTT
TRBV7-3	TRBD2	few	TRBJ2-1	CASSLVIAGANEQFF	TGTGCCAGCAGCTTAGTGATAGCGGGAGCCAATGAGCAGTTCTTC
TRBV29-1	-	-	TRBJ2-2	CSAQATGELFF	TGCAGCGCACAGGCCACCGGGGAGCTGTTTTTT
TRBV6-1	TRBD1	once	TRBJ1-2	CASRAGQDIYGYTF	TGTGCCAGCAGGGCAGGACAGGACATCTATGGCTACACCTTC
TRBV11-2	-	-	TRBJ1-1	CASSPRLNTEAFF	TGTGCCAGCAGCCCCCGGTTGAACACTGAAGCTTTCTTT
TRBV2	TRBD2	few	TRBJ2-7	CASSPLLARGYEQYF	TGTGCCAGCAGTCCTCTACTAGCGAGAGGCTACGAGCAGTACTTC
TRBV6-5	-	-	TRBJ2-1	CASRNGGRVGSEQFF	TGTGCCAGCAGGAACGGGGGAAGGGTTGGTAGTGAGCAGTTCTTC
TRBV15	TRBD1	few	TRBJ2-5	CATSKGQGETQYF	TGTGCCACCAGCAAAGGACAGGGGGAGACCCAGTACTTC
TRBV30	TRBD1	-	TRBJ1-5	CAWSVDRAAGQPQHF	TGTGCCTGGAGTGTGGACAGGGCGGCGGGCCAGCCCCAGCATTTT
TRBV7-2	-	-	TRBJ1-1	CASSVATGLGTEAFF	TGTGCCAGCAGCGTGGCCACAGGGTTGGGCACTGAAGCTTTCTTT
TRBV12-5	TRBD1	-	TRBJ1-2	CASGLPLGRGRGNYGYTF	TGTGCTAGTGGTTTGCCCCTGGGTAGGGGGCGAGGTAACTATGGCTACACCTTC
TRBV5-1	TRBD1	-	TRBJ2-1	CASSFPGTGDNEQFF	TGCGCCAGCAGCTTTCCCGGGACAGGGGACAATGAGCAGTTCTTC
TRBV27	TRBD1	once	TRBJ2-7	CASSSSPGQTYEQYF	TGTGCCAGCAGTTCGTCACCGGGACAGACCTACGAGCAGTACTTC
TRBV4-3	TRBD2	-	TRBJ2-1	CASSPTSGSAYNEQFF	TGCGCCAGCAGCCCCACTAGCGGGAGTGCTTACAATGAGCAGTTCTTC
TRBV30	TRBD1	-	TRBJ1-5	CAWRETGSGQPQHF	TGTGCCTGGAGGGAGACAGGGAGCGGTCAGCCCCAGCATTTT
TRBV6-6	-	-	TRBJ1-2	CASSAGGPDPYGYTF	TGTGCCAGCAGTGCGGGCGGGCCAGATCCTTATGGCTACACCTTC
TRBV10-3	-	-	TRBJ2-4	CAISETGNRNTNIQYF	TGTGCCATCAGTGAGACAGGGAATCGCAATACAAACATTCAGTACTTC
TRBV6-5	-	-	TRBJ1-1	CASSYTGGTEAFF	TGTGCCAGCAGTTACACGGGGGGCACTGAAGCTTTCTTT
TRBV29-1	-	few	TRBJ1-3	CSAARDNGNTIYF	TGCAGCGCCGCCCGGGACAATGGAAACACCATATATTTT
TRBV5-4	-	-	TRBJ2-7	CASSLVGDRAAYEQYF	TGTGCCAGCAGCTTAGTAGGGGATCGGGCCGCGTACGAGCAGTACTTC
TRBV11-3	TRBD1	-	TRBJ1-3	CASSLLRRGRLYAGNTIYF	TGTGCCAGCAGCTTACTCCGCAGGGGGCGCTTGTATGCTGGAAACACCATATATTTT
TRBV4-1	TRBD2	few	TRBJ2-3	CASSQSAGGLTDTQYF	TGCGCCAGCAGCCAATCAGCGGGAGGTCTCACAGATACGCAGTATTTT
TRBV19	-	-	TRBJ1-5	CASSPLGRVTQPQHF	TGTGCCAGTAGTCCCTTAGGCAGGGTAACTCAGCCCCAGCATTTT
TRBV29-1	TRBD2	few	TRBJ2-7	CSVDGATGTSLREQYF	TGCAGCGTTGACGGAGCTACCGGGACTAGCTTGAGGGAGCAGTACTTC
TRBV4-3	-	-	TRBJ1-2	CASSLIGGGEEGYTF	TGCGCCAGCAGCTTAATTGGTGGAGGGGAAGAAGGCTACACCTTC
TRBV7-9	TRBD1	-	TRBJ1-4	CASSPGQGANEKLFF	TGTGCCAGCAGCCCGGGACAGGGGGCAAATGAAAAACTGTTTTTT
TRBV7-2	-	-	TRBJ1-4	CASSSLTDSREKLFF	TGTGCCAGCAGCTCGTTGACAGACTCGAGAGAAAAACTGTTTTTT
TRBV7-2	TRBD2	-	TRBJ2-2	CASSPRGGGAYSGELFF	TGTGCCAGCAGCCCCCGGGGCGGGGGAGCCTATTCCGGGGAGCTGTTTTTT
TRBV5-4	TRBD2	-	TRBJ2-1	CASSFPGTRSYNEQFF	TGTGCCAGCAGCTTCCCCGGGACTAGGTCCTACAATGAGCAGTTCTTC
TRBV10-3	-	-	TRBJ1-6	CAAGLHSSYNSPLHF	TGTGCCGCTGGACTGCATAGCTCCTATAATTCACCCCTCCACTTT
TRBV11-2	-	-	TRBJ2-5	CASSRGQQETQYF	TGTGCCAGCAGCCGCGGACAGCAAGAGACCCAGTACTTC
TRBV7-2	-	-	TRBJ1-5	CASSLGGGFNQPQHF	TGTGCCAGCAGCTTAGGCGGGGGGTTTAATCAGCCCCAGCATTTT
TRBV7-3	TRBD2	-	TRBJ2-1	CASSLGTSGSSEQFF	TGTGCCAGCAGCCTCGGGACTAGCGGGAGTAGTGAGCAGTTCTTC
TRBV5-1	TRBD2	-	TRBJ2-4	CASSLEGGSDALAKNSQYF	TGCGCCAGCAGCTTGGAAGGCGGGAGCGATGCACTAGCCAAAAACAGTCAGTACTTC
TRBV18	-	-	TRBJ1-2	CASSLETRGSGYTF	TGTGCCAGCTCACTCGAGACAAGGGGTTCGGGCTACACCTTC
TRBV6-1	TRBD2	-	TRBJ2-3	CASSADLAGVSRILNTQYF	TGTGCCAGCAGTGCAGACCTAGCGGGAGTATCCCGTATTCTGAATACGCAGTATTTT
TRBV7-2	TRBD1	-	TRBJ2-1	CASSWTGTASSYNEQFF	TGTGCCAGCAGTTGGACCGGGACAGCGAGCTCCTACAATGAGCAGTTCTTC
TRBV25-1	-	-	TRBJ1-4	CASRGPPGATNEKLFF	TGTGCCAGCAGGGGCCCCCCAGGTGCAACTAATGAAAAACTGTTTTTT
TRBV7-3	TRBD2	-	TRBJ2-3	CASSPGTSGTDTQYF	TGTGCCAGCTCCCCTGGGACTAGCGGCACAGATACGCAGTATTTT
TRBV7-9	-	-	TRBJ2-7	CASSRTPTRLAHEQYF	TGTGCCAGCAGCCGAACCCCGACTAGGCTGGCCCACGAGCAGTACTTC
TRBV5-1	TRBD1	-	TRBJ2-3	CASSLGQGGDTQYF	TGCGCCAGCAGCTTAGGACAGGGAGGAGATACGCAGTATTTT